This T cell receptor (beta chain) was retrieved from a study of beta chain features in type 1 diabetes. The germline V gene has CDR1 MDHEN and CDR2 SYDVKM. The ends were cut back, 6 bases at V and 13 bases at J, with 15 bases in the middle. The CDR3 loop spans 12 amino acids. Expressed TCRB transcripts got sequenced, as all isolated RNA was reverse transcribed. Sequencing used immunoSEQ multiplex PCR; TCRdb keeps in-frame clones, though not all of them. The sample lists more than 30,000 clones, 64% occurring once. General study findings and limits: Amplification by PCR could prefer shorter templates, with the same effect in patients and controls.

In all sorted populations, purity surpassed 95%. Worth noting for this clone: What it recognizes is unknown.

Material: Tregs from blood. The sequence was collected from a woman aged 25 to 39 in good health. The chain joins TRBV28 to TRBJ1-4; D is perhaps TRBD1 (6 bases). CDR3 bases: TGTGCCAGCAGCTCCCAGGGGAGGGCACTGTTTTTT. It is translated as CASSSQGRALFF.